The 19 T cell receptor beta chains below come from one sample, sequenced in a study of blood T cell repertoires in COVID-19. Using immunoSEQ multiplex PCR, the repertoire was profiled, and TCRdb retains in-frame clones only, with some absent. The sample consists of some 300,000 clones, more than 75% of them appearing once. Specimen: PBMCs or T cells enriched from blood (not recorded which). These receptors were obtained from a woman aged 55-70 years in a cohort exposed to, infected with or recovered from COVID-19 (not recorded which).

About this clone: Other DNA sequences in the same sample also yield this CDR3. V gene TRBV27 combines with J gene TRBJ2-7; 11 positions agree with TRBD2. This CDR3 is built from 15 residues. The junction had 5 bases not matched to a gene; V was cut back by 6 bases and J by 1 base. Germline V CDR1 and CDR2: MNHEY, SMNVEV (reference sequence). For the CDR3, the DNA is TGTGCCAGCAGCCCCGGGACTAGCGGTTCCTACGAGCAGTACTTC. This translates into CASSPGTSGSYEQYF.

The V gene is TRBV28, the J gene TRBJ2-3, with D possibly TRBD2 on 6 matching bases. CDR1 MDHEN and CDR2 SYDVKM come from the germline V gene. Trimming removed 3 bases from V and 0 bases from J, with 13 bases in between. This CDR3 region has 16 residues. The CDR3 DNA reads as TGTGCCAGCAGTTTGCTGGGGGGACCCAGCACAGATACGCAGTATTTT. Its protein product is CASSLLGGPSTDTQYF.

This chain links TRBV27 with TRBJ2-1; 8 positions agree with TRBD2. The CDR3 length is 14 residues. Germline assignment: CDR1 MNHEY and CDR2 SMNVEV (reference sequence). The V and J ends lost 6 bases and 5 bases, in that order; junction bases with no gene match: 6. CDR3: CASRSFSGNNEQFF. CDR3 DNA: TGTGCCAGCAGGTCGTTTAGCGGGAACAATGAGCAGTTCTTC.

J is TRBJ1-1 and V is TRBV6-6; D not certain. V was clipped by 6 bases and J by 1 base, with 6 bases between them. Germline V gene data show CDR1 as MNHNY and CDR2 as SVGAGI (reference sequence). The CDR3 sequence is 12 residues long. CDR3 nucleotides: TGTGCCAGCAGCCAGTGGAACACTGAAGCTTTCTTT. Its translation: CASSQWNTEAFF.

The V call is TRBV7-6, the J call TRBJ1-1; D is perhaps TRBD1 (5 bases). This CDR3 is 14 amino acids long. The germline V and J ends were trimmed by 5 bases and 2 bases, with 12 bases remaining between them. The germline gives CDR1 SGHVS, CDR2 FNYEAQ. The DNA for the CDR3 is TGTGCCAGCAGCCAAGCGGGACCAAACACTGAAGCTTTCTTT. It is translated as CASSQAGPNTEAFF. The full variable domain, rest sourced from reference TRBV7-6 and TRBJ1-1, is GAGVSQSPRYKVTKRGQDVALRCDPISGHVSLYWYRQALGQGPEFLTYFNYEAQQDKSGLPNDRFSAERPEGSISTLTIQRTEQRDSAMYRCASSQAGPNTEAFFGQGTRLTVV.

This clone was detected only a few times. This rearrangement joins TRBV2 to TRBJ1-5; D is uncertain. The V gene lost 2 bases and the J gene lost 0 bases, with 8 bases spanning the gap. This CDR3 spans 15 amino acids. Germline lookup yields CDR1 SNHLY and CDR2 FYNNEI. CDR3 coding DNA: TGTGCCAGCAGTGAATCCAGGCTTAGCAATCAGCCCCAGCATTTT. The encoded protein is CASSESRLSNQPQHF.

There are a few counts of this clone. The genes are TRBV28 and TRBJ1-5, with 10 bases aligning to TRBD1. CDR1 is MDHEN and CDR2 is SYDVKM in the germline V gene. CDR3 length: 14 amino acids. V lost 5 bases to trimming and J lost 8 bases; unmatched junction nucleotides: 6. The CDR3 coding sequence is TGTGCCAGCAGTCCAGGACAGGGGGAAAAGCCCCAGCATTTT. Translation gives CASSPGQGEKPQHF.

The chain recombines TRBV7-9 with TRBJ2-5; D is possibly TRBD2 (6 bases). Germline lookup yields CDR1 SEHNR and CDR2 FQNEAQ (reference sequence). The CDR3 is 13 amino acids. The V gene lost 7 bases and the J gene lost 5 bases, with 14 bases spanning the gap. CDR3 DNA sequence: TGTGCCAGCAAAGGACTACATGGGGAGACCCAGTACTTC. This translates into CASKGLHGETQYF. The full variable domain, rest sourced from reference TRBV7-9 and TRBJ2-5, is DTGVSQNPRHKITKRGQNVTFRCDPISEHNRLYWYRQTLGQGPEFLTYFQNEAQLEKSRLLSDRFSAERPKGSFSTLEIQRTEQGDSAMYLCASKGLHGETQYFGPGTRLLVL.

The CDR3 DNA follows: TGTGCCAGCAGCTTAGGTACAGGGGGACTGTTTTTT. Translation gives CASSLGTGGLFF. The V call is TRBV11-2, the J call TRBJ1-4, with TRBD1 matching over 8 bases. Trimming took 1 base from V and 13 from J; bases not matched to a gene: 2. The CDR3 loop spans 12 amino acids. Germline V gene lookup returns CDR1 SGHAT and CDR2 FQNNGV.

CDR3 sequence: CASSLPGGPTDTQYF. In DNA, the CDR3 is TGTGCCAGCAGCCTCCCAGGGGGTCCCACAGATACGCAGTATTTT. The rearrangement joins TRBV7-2 to TRBJ2-3; 7 bases map to TRBD1. Trimming cost V 5 bases and J 2 bases; bases outside gene matches: 7. The germline gives CDR1 SGHTA, CDR2 FQGNSA. The CDR3 length is 15 residues.

The chain combines TRBV7-9 with TRBJ1-5, with 10 bases fitting TRBD1. CDR3 length: 17 residues. The germline gives CDR1 SEHNR, CDR2 FQNEAQ (reference sequence). V was clipped by 6 bases and J by 3 bases; unmatched bases: 11. The CDR3 loop is CASSSLPGQGTNQPQHF. In nucleotides, the CDR3 is TGTGCCAGCAGTTCCTTACCGGGACAGGGGACCAATCAGCCCCAGCATTTT.

This chain joins TRBV28 and TRBJ1-2, with D possibly matching TRBD1 (5 bases). Germline CDR1 and CDR2: MDHEN and SYDVKM. This CDR3 comprises 16 residues. The V end lost 4 bases, the J end lost 3 bases, and 18 bases lay between the germline ends. The CDR3 loop reads CASSSSSGGLYYGYTF. The CDR3 DNA follows: TGTGCCAGCAGTTCCTCGTCTGGGGGGTTATACTATGGCTACACCTTC.

This clone was counted once. This sequence joins TRBV28 and TRBJ2-7; D is possibly TRBD1 (6 bases). The CDR3 is made up of 15 amino acids. V lost 5 bases and J lost 2, with 16 bases in between. Germline V gene sequence: CDR1 MDHEN, CDR2 SYDVKM. The DNA for the CDR3 is TGTGCCAGCAGTATTACAGGGTCCCGTACCTACGAGCAGTACTTC. This codes for CASSITGSRTYEQYF.

The chain is built from TRBV9 and TRBJ2-3; the match to TRBD2 covers 7 bases. The CDR3 totals 16 residues. The ends lost 0 bases at V and 0 bases at J; junction bases unmatched: 4. From germline, CDR1 is SGDLS and CDR2 YYNGEE. CDR3: CASSVVGGYSTDTQYF. In DNA form, the CDR3 reads TGTGCCAGCAGCGTAGTCGGGGGGTATAGCACAGATACGCAGTATTTT.

This rearrangement joins TRBV24-1 to TRBJ1-1; no definite D call. The CDR3 spans 13 residues. CDR1 and CDR2 from the germline V gene are KGHDR and SFDVKD. Trimming removed 1 base at V and 2 bases at J, with 4 bases between. The CDR3 coding sequence is TGTGCCACCAGTGATTTTCTAAACACTGAAGCTTTCTTT. As protein: CATSDFLNTEAFF.

The chain recombines TRBV10-1 with TRBJ2-1; 9 bases line up with TRBD2. The CDR3 has 16 amino acids. Germline CDR1 and CDR2: WNHNN and SYGVQD (reference sequence). J gave up 1 base and V 10 bases, and 11 bases lay outside the gene matches. CDR3: CATSRGSGGSYNEQFF. The CDR3 nucleotides read TGCGCCACCTCGCGGGGTAGCGGGGGATCCTACAATGAGCAGTTCTTC.

The rearrangement links TRBV7-8 to TRBJ1-4, with 7 bases fitting TRBD1. The CDR3 loop spans 15 amino acids. CDR1 SGHVS and CDR2 FQNEAQ come from the germline V gene. Unmatched junction bases numbered 9, after V lost 5 bases and J lost 6 bases. DNA of the CDR3: TGTGCCAGCAGCCCCAACAGGGGTGGAGATGAAAAACTGTTTTTT. This translates into CASSPNRGGDEKLFF.

CDR3: CASSPWTGDPYGYTF. CDR3 DNA: TGTGCCAGCTCACCTTGGACAGGGGATCCTTATGGCTACACCTTC. The J gene is TRBJ1-2, the V gene TRBV18; 9 bases are shared with TRBD1. With V trimmed by 3 bases and J by 5 bases, 7 bases remained unmatched. The germline V gene has CDR1 KGHSH and CDR2 LQKENI. The CDR3 extends over 15 amino acids. The whole variable domain, remainder taken from reference TRBV18 and TRBJ1-2, is NAGVMQNPRHLVRRRGQEARLRCSPMKGHSHVYWYRQLPEEGLKFMVYLQKENIIDESGMPKERFSAEFPKEGPSILRIQQVVRGDSAAYFCASSPWTGDPYGYTFGSGTRLTVV.

The chain employs TRBV19 and TRBJ2-3, with unresolved D. V lost 11 bases to trimming and J lost 0 bases, with 24 bases between them. This CDR3 is built from 17 residues. Germline loops: CDR1 LNHDA, CDR2 SQIVND (reference sequence). In nucleotides, the CDR3 is TGTGCCGAGTGCCCGGTCCGCAGGCCTAATAGCACAGATACGCAGTATTTT. This translates into CAECPVRRPNSTDTQYF. The variable domain in full, with the rest retrieved from reference TRBV19 and TRBJ2-3, is DGGITQSPKYLFRKEGQNVTLSCEQNLNHDAMYWYRQDPGQGLRLIYYSQIVNDFQKGDIAEGYSVSREKKESFPLTVTSAQKNPTAFYLCAECPVRRPNSTDTQYFGPGTRLTVL.